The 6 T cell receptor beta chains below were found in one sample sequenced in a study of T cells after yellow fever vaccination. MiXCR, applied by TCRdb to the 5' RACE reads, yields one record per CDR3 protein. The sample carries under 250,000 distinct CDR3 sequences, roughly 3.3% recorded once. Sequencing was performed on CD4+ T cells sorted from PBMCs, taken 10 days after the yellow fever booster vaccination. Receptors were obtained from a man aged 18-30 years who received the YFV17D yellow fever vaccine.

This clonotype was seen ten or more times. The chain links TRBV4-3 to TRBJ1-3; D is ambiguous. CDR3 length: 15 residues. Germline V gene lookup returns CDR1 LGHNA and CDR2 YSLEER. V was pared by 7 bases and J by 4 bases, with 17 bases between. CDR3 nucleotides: TGCGCCAGCACACCTAGTCTGGGGTTCGGAAACACCATATATTTT. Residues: CASTPSLGFGNTIYF.

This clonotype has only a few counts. The CDR3 coding sequence is TGTGCCAGCACCCGGGACACCTCTAATGAAAAACTGTTTTTT. Protein product: CASTRDTSNEKLFF. The chain joins TRBV7-8 to TRBJ1-4; TRBD1 is a possible D gene (6 bases). Germline-derived CDR1 and CDR2 are SGHVS and FQNEAQ. V lost 7 bases and J lost 3, with 12 bases in between. The CDR3 is 14 residues long. The variable domain in full, with the rest retrieved from reference TRBV7-8 and TRBJ1-4, is GAGVSQSPRYKVAKRGQDVALRCDPISGHVSLFWYQQALGQGPEFLTYFQNEAQLDKSGLPSDRFFAERPEGSVSTLKIQRTQQEDSAVYLCASTRDTSNEKLFFGSGTQLSVL.

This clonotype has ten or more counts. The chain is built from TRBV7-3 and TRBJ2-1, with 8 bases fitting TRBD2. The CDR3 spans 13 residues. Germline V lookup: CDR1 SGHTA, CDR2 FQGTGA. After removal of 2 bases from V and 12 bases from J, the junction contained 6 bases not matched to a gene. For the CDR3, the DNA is TGTGCCAGCAGCTTACCTACGGGGGGGCCGCAGTTCTTC. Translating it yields CASSLPTGGPQFF.

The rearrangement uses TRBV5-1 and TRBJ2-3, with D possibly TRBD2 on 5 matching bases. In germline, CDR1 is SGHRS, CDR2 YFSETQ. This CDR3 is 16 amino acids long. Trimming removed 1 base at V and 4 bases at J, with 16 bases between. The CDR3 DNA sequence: TGCGCCAGCAGCTTGAAGCGGTATTCCAATCCAGATACGCAGTATTTT. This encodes CASSLKRYSNPDTQYF. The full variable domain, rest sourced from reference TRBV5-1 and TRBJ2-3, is KAGVTQTPRYLIKTRGQQVTLSCSPISGHRSVSWYQQTPGQGLQFLFEYFSETQRNKGNFPGRFSGRQFSNSRSEMNVSTLELGDSALYLCASSLKRYSNPDTQYFGPGTRLTVL.

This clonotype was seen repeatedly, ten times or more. The CDR3 nucleotides are TGTGCCAGCAGGCACTCCGGCCCCCAGCATTTT. Amino acids: CASRHSGPQHF. The chain carries TRBV6-2 or TRBV6-3 and TRBJ1-5; no firm D call. V was shortened by 6 bases and J by 10 bases, with 10 bases between the two germline ends. The length of the CDR3 is 11 residues. Germline V gene data show CDR1 as MNHEY and CDR2 as SVGEGT.

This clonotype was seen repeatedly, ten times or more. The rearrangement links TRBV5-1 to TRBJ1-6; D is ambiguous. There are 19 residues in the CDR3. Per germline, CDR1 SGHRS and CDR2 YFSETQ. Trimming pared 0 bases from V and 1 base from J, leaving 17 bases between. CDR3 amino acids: CASSLDMSASKSYNSPLHF. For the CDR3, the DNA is TGCGCCAGCAGCTTGGACATGTCGGCTTCTAAGTCCTATAATTCACCCCTCCACTTT.